This T cell receptor (beta chain) comes out of a study of blood T cells in healthy people across ages. General observations from the study: Diversity figures based on one million T cells were deemed too low. Changes seen in expanded clonotypes were possibly confounded by donor CMV status left unknown.

Every sample gave at least 5.5 micrograms of total RNA when it was extracted. Alongside a J-beta primer mix, a sample-barcoded 5' primer served in a second PCR lasting about 7 to 12 cycles. There were at least 2.5 million CDR3-containing paired-end reads obtained from each sample. TCRdb re-derived calls from the 5' RACE reads in MiXCR, one entry per CDR3 protein. The sample lists fewer than 800,000 distinct CDR3 sequences, 21% occurring once. Only a few counts were recorded for this clonotype. Its antigen remains unidentified. The CDR3 extends over 19 amino acids. J was trimmed by 9 bases and V by 4 bases; bases with no gene match: 23. CDR1 and CDR2 (germline): SGHRS, YFSETQ.

The sequence came from a man aged 65-85 years in good health. Material: blood. The V gene is TRBV5-1, the J gene TRBJ2-1; TRBD2 agrees at 9 bases. The CDR3 nucleotides read TGCGCCAGCAGCCCTTTGGGGTTGGTAGCGGGAGTCTCTTTTGGTGAGCAGTTCTTC. Translated, it gives CASSPLGLVAGVSFGEQFF.